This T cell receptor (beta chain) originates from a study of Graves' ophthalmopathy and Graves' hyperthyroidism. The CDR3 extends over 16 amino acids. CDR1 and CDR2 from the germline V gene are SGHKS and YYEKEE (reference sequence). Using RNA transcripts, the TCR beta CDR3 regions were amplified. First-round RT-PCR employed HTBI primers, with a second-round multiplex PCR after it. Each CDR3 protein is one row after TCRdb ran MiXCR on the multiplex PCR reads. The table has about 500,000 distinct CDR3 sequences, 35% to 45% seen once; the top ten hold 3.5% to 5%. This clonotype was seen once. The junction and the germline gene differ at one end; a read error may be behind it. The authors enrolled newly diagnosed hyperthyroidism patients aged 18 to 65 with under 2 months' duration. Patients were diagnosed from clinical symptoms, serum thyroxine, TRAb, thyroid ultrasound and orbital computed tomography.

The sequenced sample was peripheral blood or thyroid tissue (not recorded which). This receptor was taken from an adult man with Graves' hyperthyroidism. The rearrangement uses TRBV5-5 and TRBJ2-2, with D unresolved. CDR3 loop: CASSFLPYPNTEELFF. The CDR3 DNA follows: TGTGCCAGCAGCTTTCTGCCGTATCCGAACACCGAGGAGCTGTTTTTT. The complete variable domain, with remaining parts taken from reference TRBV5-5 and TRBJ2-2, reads DAGVTQSPTHLIKTRGQQVTLRCSPISGHKSVSWYQQVLGQGPQFIFQYYEKEERGRGNFPDRFSARQFPNYSSELNVNALLLGDSALYLCASSFLPYPNTEELFFGEGSRLTVL.